This T cell receptor (beta chain) was found in a study of OX40 agonist ivuxolimab in advanced cancers. Whole-study context: Three individuals attained partial responses, comprising one hepatocellular carcinoma case and two cutaneous melanoma cases.

Produced via immunoSEQ multiplex PCR; TCRdb's table is partial and in-frame only. The sample records tens of thousands of clones, 83% being singletons. On this clone itself: What it recognizes is unknown.

Study results and limitations: Also present in some nonresponders was a low level of normalized T-cell clonal expansion.

With autoimmune disease history or systemic immunosuppression, patients were excluded. Sequencing was performed on CD4+ or CD8+ T cells sorted from blood, taken in a trial of the OX40 agonist ivuxolimab. This receptor was obtained from an adult with an advanced solid tumor such as melanoma, head and neck, liver or kidney cancer.

The CDR3 DNA follows: TGTGTTGGCAGGGCAGGCACTGAAGCTTTCTTT. Translation: CVGRAGTEAFF. The genes are TRBV6-1 and TRBJ1-1, with D perhaps TRBD1 (5 bases). CDR1 is MNHNS and CDR2 is SASEGT in the germline V gene. The CDR3 extends over 11 amino acids.